Listed here are 15 T cell receptor beta chains from one sample, sequenced in a study of CD8 T cells in Susac syndrome. Random-hexamer reverse transcription was applied to about 0.5 to 1 ug RNA. TCRdb passed the immunoSEQ multiplex PCR reads through MiXCR, listing each CDR3 protein once. The data show around 120,000 distinct CDR3 sequences, approximately 94% seen once. The sequenced sample was CD4+ T cells from PBMCs. The receptors were sampled from a human donor with multiple sclerosis.

This clonotype appeared a single time. This chain uses TRBV12-3 or TRBV12-4 with TRBJ1-5; possibly TRBD1 for D (6 bases). Trimming took 2 bases from V and 5 from J, leaving 10 bases between them. The CDR3 length is 14 residues. The CDR3 loop reads CASSLRAGDQPQHF. In DNA, the CDR3 is TGTGCCAGCAGTTTAAGGGCAGGGGATCAGCCCCAGCATTTT.

The rearrangement links TRBV18 to TRBJ2-5; D gene uncertain. The ends were cut back, 6 bases at V and 5 bases at J, with 10 bases in the middle. Germline-derived CDR1 and CDR2 are KGHSH and LQKENI. This CDR3 region has 12 residues. Here the CDR3 reads CASSDTGETQYF. The CDR3 DNA is TGTGCCAGCTCCGACACCGGGGAGACCCAGTACTTC.

A few counts support this clonotype. This chain uses TRBV6-5 with TRBJ2-7; D tentatively fits TRBD1 or TRBD2 (5 bases each). The CDR3 consists of 14 residues. V was clipped by 6 bases and J by 0 bases, with 12 bases between them. Per germline, CDR1 MNHEY and CDR2 SVGAGI. CDR3 region: CASSLGGGSYEQYF. The CDR3, as DNA: TGTGCCAGCAGCCTCGGTGGGGGCTCCTACGAGCAGTACTTC.

V usage is TRBV30 and J usage is TRBJ1-2; the D is unclear. This CDR3 comprises 12 residues. The germline V gene has CDR1 GTSNPN and CDR2 SVGIG (reference sequence). The germline V and J ends were trimmed by 4 bases and 6 bases, with 12 bases remaining between them. CDR3 DNA sequence: TGTGCCTGGACTATAGACGGCGATGGCTACACCTTC. This sequence encodes CAWTIDGDGYTF.

This sequence joins TRBV3-1 and TRBJ2-2; D is uncertain. CDR1 LGHDT and CDR2 YNNKEL come from the germline V gene (reference sequence). V was pared by 0 bases and J by 6 bases, with 5 bases between. The CDR3 extends over 13 amino acids. DNA for the CDR3: TGTGCCAGCAGCCAAGACTGGGCCGGGGAGCTGTTTTTT. Protein: CASSQDWAGELFF.

The V and J genes are TRBV12-3 or TRBV12-4 and TRBJ1-2; the D gene is possibly TRBD1 (5 bases). The germline V and J ends were trimmed by 1 base and 6 bases, with 18 bases remaining between them. The CDR3 runs 16 residues. CDR3 sequence reads: CASSLGYPGREDGYTF. Written as DNA, the CDR3 is TGTGCCAGCAGTTTAGGTTACCCGGGACGAGAGGATGGCTACACCTTC.

This chain links TRBV3-1 with TRBJ1-2, with 11 positions matching TRBD1. With V trimmed by 3 bases and J by 6 bases, 12 bases remained unmatched. CDR3 length: 17 amino acids. CDR1 is LGHDT, CDR2 YNNKEL, per germline (reference sequence). DNA of the CDR3: TGTGCCAGCAGCCACCCATTTAACCGGGACAGGGGGAATGGCTACACCTTC. The encoded protein is CASSHPFNRDRGNGYTF.

The chain is built from TRBV20-1 and TRBJ2-1; D might be TRBD1 (6 bases). CDR3 length: 12 residues. V was clipped by 5 bases and J by 9 bases, with 14 bases between them. Per the germline V gene, CDR1 is DFQATT and CDR2 is SNEGSKA (reference sequence). CDR3 amino acids: CSAPKGDREQFF. As DNA, the CDR3 is TGCAGTGCTCCAAAGGGGGACCGTGAGCAGTTCTTC.

The V gene is TRBV18, the J gene TRBJ1-1, with D hard to call. V was cut by 6 bases and J by 1 base, with 12 bases left in between. The CDR3 has 14 residues. Germline assignment: CDR1 KGHSH and CDR2 LQKENI. The CDR3 loop is CASSRGNTNTEAFF. CDR3 DNA sequence: TGTGCCAGCTCTCGGGGAAACACGAACACTGAAGCTTTCTTT.

The chain is built from TRBV7-2 and TRBJ2-7; D is tentatively TRBD1 or TRBD2 (5 bases each). Looked up from germline, CDR1 is SGHTA and CDR2 is FQGNSA. The V end lost 9 bases, the J end lost 0 bases, and 12 bases lay between the germline ends. This CDR3 contains 13 residues. The CDR3 nucleotides read TGTGCCAGAACTCGGGACGTCTCCTACGAGCAGTACTTC. Protein sequence: CARTRDVSYEQYF.

This chain joins TRBV20-1 and TRBJ1-1; possible D gene TRBD1, 6 bases. Trimming stripped 5 bases from V and 0 bases from J, with 10 bases between. The germline gives CDR1 DFQATT, CDR2 SNEGSKA (reference sequence). CDR3 size: 13 residues. CDR3 region: CSAPHRVNTEAFF. The CDR3 nucleotides are TGCAGTGCTCCACACAGGGTGAACACTGAAGCTTTCTTT.

This chain links TRBV30 with TRBJ2-5; D gene ambiguous. Looked up from germline, CDR1 is GTSNPN and CDR2 is SVGIG (reference sequence). The V gene lost 7 bases and the J gene lost 2 bases, with 8 bases spanning the gap. CDR3 length: 11 residues. The CDR3 loop reads CASRVQETQYF. The CDR3 DNA follows: TGTGCCTCCAGAGTTCAAGAGACCCAGTACTTC.

This chain joins TRBV6-6 and TRBJ2-7, with 9 bases lining up with TRBD2. Per the germline V gene, CDR1 is MNHNY and CDR2 is SVGAGI (reference sequence). The CDR3 consists of 15 residues. V lost 5 bases to trimming and J lost 5 bases; unmatched junction nucleotides: 10. The CDR3 reads CASSRYGGRADEQYF. CDR3 DNA sequence: TGTGCCAGCAGTCGTTACGGCGGGAGGGCCGACGAGCAGTACTTC.

The chain has TRBV29-1 and TRBJ2-7; D gene ambiguous. Germline CDR1 and CDR2: SQVTM and ANQGSEA. V dropped 3 bases and J dropped 1 base, with 4 bases sitting between them. The CDR3 totals 11 residues. CDR3 loop: CSVDISYEQYF. CDR3 DNA sequence: TGCAGCGTTGATATATCCTACGAGCAGTACTTC.

This chain uses TRBV30 with TRBJ2-7; 7 nucleotides align to TRBD2. Per the germline V gene, CDR1 is GTSNPN and CDR2 is SVGIG (reference sequence). This CDR3 is 14 amino acids long. The V gene end was trimmed by 0 bases and the J gene end by 3 bases; junction bases not matched to a gene: 5. The CDR3 here is CAWSVGGSRYEQYF. The CDR3 nucleotides are TGTGCCTGGAGTGTGGGAGGGTCTCGCTACGAGCAGTACTTC.